Listed below are T cell receptor beta chains from one sample, sequenced in a study of cytomegalovirus exposure and HLA in healthy donors. Only in-frame clones appear in the TCRdb table, and some are missing; sequencing was by immunoSEQ multiplex PCR. The sample has about 130,000 clones, roughly 72% seen once. Sequencing was performed on PBMCs. These receptor sequences come from a woman between 45 and 65 years old in good health and CMV-seronegative. Both conserved end residues are part of each CDR3. A D gene is named only where the DNA matches it firmly. Size is stated for part of the rows, as once, few or many counts, or as a class when the clone is expanded.

>-|-|TRBV28|TRBJ1-1
CASKEGGTEAFF
TGTGCCAGCAAAGAGGGAGGCACTGAAGCTTTCTTT
>-|few|TRBV5-6|TRBJ2-7
CASSLDGQASYEQYF
TGTGCCAGCAGCTTGGATGGTCAGGCCTCCTACGAGCAGTACTTC
>-|-|TRBV7-9|TRBJ1-1
CASSPDGGLNTEAFF
TGTGCCAGCAGCCCGGACGGGGGACTGAACACTGAAGCTTTCTTT
>-|-|TRBV28|TRBJ2-6
CASRAQQSGANVLTF
TGTGCCAGCAGAGCACAGCAGAGCGGGGCCAACGTCCTGACTTTC
>TRBD1|-|TRBV28|TRBJ2-7
CASSAKGQPPYEQYF
TGTGCCAGCAGTGCGAAGGGACAGCCTCCCTACGAGCAGTACTTC
>-|-|TRBV10-2|TRBJ1-3
CASMEGLGNTIYF
TGCGCCAGCATGGAGGGTCTCGGAAACACCATATATTTT
>-|-|TRBV9|TRBJ1-2
CASSADSGGYTF
TGTGCCAGCAGCGCGGACAGTGGGGGCTACACCTTC
>TRBD2|-|TRBV2|TRBJ2-5
CASKSGLAGVWRETQYF
TGTGCCAGCAAATCGGGGCTAGCGGGAGTTTGGAGGGAGACCCAGTACTTC
>-|-|TRBV6-1|TRBJ1-4
CATLRQVNEKLFF
TGTGCCACCTTACGACAGGTTAATGAAAAACTGTTTTTT
>TRBD1|-|TRBV7-2|TRBJ2-3
CASSRTGIRTDTQYF
TGTGCCAGCAGCCGGACAGGGATCAGGACAGATACGCAGTATTTT
>TRBD1|-|TRBV27|TRBJ1-1
CASSLSFQGAGGEAFF
TGTGCCAGCAGTTTATCGTTCCAGGGGGCGGGCGGTGAAGCTTTCTTT
>-|few|TRBV29-1|TRBJ1-6
CSAKQGRDSPLHF
TGCAGCGCCAAACAGGGAAGGGATTCACCCCTCCACTTT
>TRBD1|-|TRBV13|TRBJ1-2
CASSLTGGNDYGYTF
TGTGCCAGCAGCTTAACAGGGGGAAACGACTATGGCTACACCTTC
>TRBD2|-|TRBV2|TRBJ2-7
CASTTLGSTSGFSYEQYF
TGTGCCAGCACCACCCTCGGCTCGACTAGCGGGTTCTCCTACGAGCAGTACTTC
>TRBD1|-|TRBV18|TRBJ1-5
CASSPGTGDQPQHF
TGTGCCAGCTCACCAGGGACAGGGGATCAGCCCCAGCATTTT
>TRBD2|-|TRBV14|TRBJ2-7
CASSPPVVGGRVHEQYF
TGTGCCAGCAGCCCCCCCGTCGTCGGCGGGAGGGTCCACGAGCAGTACTTC
>-|once|TRBV4-3|TRBJ2-7
CASSQDIQVPPLEQYF
TGCGCCAGCAGCCAAGATATACAGGTCCCCCCCCTCGAGCAGTACTTC
>-|-|TRBV6-1|TRBJ2-7
CASSESTGFSYEQYF
TGTGCCAGCAGTGAATCAACAGGGTTCTCCTACGAGCAGTACTTC
>-|few|TRBV4-1|TRBJ2-7
CASSQDSGLSYEQYF
TGCGCCAGCAGCCAAGATAGCGGACTCTCCTACGAGCAGTACTTC
>-|-|TRBV19|TRBJ1-2
CASSIQGILHGYTF
TGTGCCAGTAGTATTCAGGGAATCTTGCATGGCTACACCTTC
>TRBD1|-|TRBV18|TRBJ1-5
CASSPSTGGSNQPQHF
TGTGCCAGCTCACCTTCCACAGGGGGTAGCAATCAGCCCCAGCATTTT
>-|-|TRBV9|TRBJ1-1
CASSVVPPGMNTEAFF
TGTGCCAGCAGCGTAGTTCCCCCAGGAATGAACACTGAAGCTTTCTTT
>-|once|TRBV5-8|TRBJ1-1
CASSPDSPRNTEAFF
TGTGCCAGCAGCCCCGACAGTCCCCGGAACACTGAAGCTTTCTTT
>-|-|TRBV10-3|TRBJ1-1
CAISEPGGNTEAFF
TGTGCCATCAGTGAGCCGGGGGGGAACACTGAAGCTTTCTTT
>TRBD1|-|TRBV15|TRBJ1-2
CATRETGQGNYGYTF
TGTGCCACCCGGGAAACGGGACAGGGTAACTATGGCTACACCTTC
>-|few|TRBV7-9|TRBJ2-1
CASSPYRVPEQFF
TGTGCCAGCAGCCCTTACAGGGTTCCTGAGCAGTTCTTC
>-|-|TRBV19|TRBJ2-5
CASGQQGLETQYF
TGTGCCAGTGGTCAACAGGGATTGGAGACCCAGTACTTC
>TRBD2|-|TRBV9|TRBJ2-1
CASSVAGVAGVNEQFF
TGTGCCAGCAGCGTAGCGGGGGTAGCGGGAGTTAATGAGCAGTTCTTC
>-|-|TRBV7-2|TRBJ2-7
CASSLGPGLYEQYF
TGTGCCAGCAGCTTAGGACCAGGCCTCTACGAGCAGTACTTC
>-|few|TRBV6-5|TRBJ2-1
CASSYRDYNEQFF
TGTGCCAGCAGTTATAGAGACTACAATGAGCAGTTCTTC
>-|-|TRBV14|TRBJ1-2
CASSSGQGRSYGYTF
TGTGCCAGCAGCTCAGGCCAGGGGCGAAGCTATGGCTACACCTTC
>TRBD1|-|TRBV11-2|TRBJ1-4
CASSLVWDRNEKLFF
TGTGCCAGCAGCTTAGTGTGGGACAGGAATGAAAAACTGTTTTTT
>TRBD2|few|TRBV7-9|TRBJ2-3
CASTISGRAQYF
TGTGCCAGCACCATTAGCGGGAGGGCGCAGTATTTT
>-|-|TRBV5-1|TRBJ2-3
CASSLVLNTDTQYF
TGCGCCAGCAGCTTGGTACTGAACACAGATACGCAGTATTTT
>TRBD1|few|TRBV28|TRBJ1-2
CASSLAGYRGRAAVDYGYTF
TGTGCCAGCAGTTTAGCGGGATACAGGGGAAGGGCCGCCGTTGACTATGGCTACACCTTC
>TRBD1|-|TRBV5-1|TRBJ2-5
CASSSRTGGETQYF
TGCGCCAGCAGCTCCCGGACAGGGGGGGAGACCCAGTACTTC
>-|-|TRBV7-3|TRBJ2-3
CASSLGGFTDTQYF
TGTGCCAGCAGCTTAGGGGGGTTCACAGATACGCAGTATTTT
>TRBD1|-|TRBV9|TRBJ1-4
CASSGGAGGIKKLFF
TGTGCCAGCAGCGGAGGGGCAGGGGGAATAAAAAAACTGTTTTTT
>TRBD2|-|TRBV7-6|TRBJ2-7
CASSLAGGYEQYF
TGTGCCAGCAGCTTAGCGGGAGGGTACGAGCAGTACTTC
>-|-|TRBV11-1|TRBJ2-3
CASSLDLSGDTQYF
TGTGCCAGCAGCTTAGACCTTTCGGGGGATACGCAGTATTTT
>TRBD2|-|TRBV2|TRBJ2-1
CASSRRVVGLARTSNEQFF
TGTGCCAGCTCCCGAAGGGTGGTCGGACTAGCACGTACTAGCAATGAGCAGTTCTTC
>TRBD1|-|TRBV5-6|TRBJ2-7
CASSLGRGYYEQYF
TGTGCCAGCAGCTTGGGCAGGGGGTACTACGAGCAGTACTTC
>-|-|TRBV5-1|TRBJ2-1
CASSPSAGADYNEQFF
TGCGCCAGCAGCCCCTCGGCAGGGGCGGACTACAATGAGCAGTTCTTC
>-|once|TRBV5-1|TRBJ1-2
CASSLAAGLGGYTF
TGCGCCAGCAGCTTGGCCGCGGGCTTGGGGGGCTACACCTTC
>TRBD2|-|TRBV4-3|TRBJ2-1
CASSQEPSGARGSGQFF
TGCGCCAGCAGCCAAGAACCTAGCGGGGCAAGGGGTTCAGGGCAGTTCTTC
>TRBD2|few|TRBV30|TRBJ2-7
CAWSSSAGGNEQYF
TGTGCCTGGAGCTCCTCGGCGGGAGGAAACGAGCAGTACTTC
>-|-|TRBV28|TRBJ1-1
CASSFAGMNTEAFF
TGTGCCAGCAGTTTTGCGGGAATGAACACTGAAGCTTTCTTT
>TRBD2|few|TRBV4-3|TRBJ2-4
CASSQEPGGPGNIQYF
TGCGCCAGCAGCCAAGAACCGGGAGGGCCGGGAAACATTCAGTACTTC
>TRBD2|-|TRBV7-9|TRBJ2-2
CASSLMGLAGLNDPGELFF
TGTGCCAGCAGCTTAATGGGACTAGCGGGGTTAAATGATCCCGGGGAGCTGTTTTTT
>TRBD2|-|TRBV5-1|TRBJ2-1
CASSPPKGTNNEQFF
TGCGCCAGCAGCCCCCCTAAGGGGACTAACAATGAGCAGTTCTTC
>-|-|TRBV30|TRBJ2-7
CAWSVSGGSYEQYF
TGTGCCTGGAGTGTATCAGGGGGGAGCTACGAGCAGTACTTC
>-|-|TRBV18|TRBJ2-1
CASSRGQSSYNEQFF
TGTGCCAGCTCACGCGGACAGAGCTCCTACAATGAGCAGTTCTTC
>TRBD1|-|TRBV7-2|TRBJ2-3
CASSYRGRGTDTQYF
TGTGCCAGCAGCTACAGGGGGCGGGGGACAGATACGCAGTATTTT
>TRBD1|-|TRBV7-6|TRBJ1-1
CASSLGQGAHTEAFF
TGTGCCAGCAGCTTAGGACAGGGGGCCCACACTGAAGCTTTCTTT
>TRBD2|-|TRBV7-2|TRBJ2-3
CASTGLADTQYF
TGTGCCAGCACCGGACTAGCGGATACGCAGTATTTT
>-|few|TRBV20-1|TRBJ2-5
CSASTGETQYF
TGCAGTGCTTCGACTGGGGAGACCCAGTACTTC
>TRBD1|-|TRBV6-1|TRBJ1-1
CASSEANRGPTEAFF
TGTGCCAGCAGTGAAGCTAACAGGGGGCCCACTGAAGCTTTCTTT
>TRBD2|-|TRBV9|TRBJ2-7
CASSLVGTSEEEQYF
TGTGCCAGCAGCCTAGTGGGGACTAGCGAAGAAGAGCAGTACTTC
>TRBD1|once|TRBV6-1|TRBJ1-1
CASSAGQGSNTEAFF
TGTGCCAGCAGCGCCGGACAGGGTTCAAACACTGAAGCTTTCTTT
>-|-|TRBV5-4|TRBJ1-4
CASSTGFDEKLFF
TGTGCCAGCAGTACAGGGTTTGATGAAAAACTGTTTTTT